Following are 15 T cell receptor beta chains from one sample sequenced in a study of shared clonotypes between healthy human individuals. Data came from immunoSEQ multiplex PCR; TCRdb stores just in-frame clones and leaves some out. The table lists under 1,100,000 clones, about three quarters of them singletons. The source material was memory CD4+ T cells sorted from blood. Subset here: CD45RA-negative fraction. Receptors were obtained from a man younger than 35 in good health.

The chain uses TRBV21-1 and TRBJ2-1; the tabulated D call, TRBD1, remains unverified against the DNA. TRBV21-1 is flagged as a pseudogene. The CDR3 covers 11 residues. The CDR3 spells CARTGGAKQFF. The CDR3 nucleotides read TGTGCCAGGACAGGGGGCGCGAAGCAGTTCTTC.

In its sample, this clone was seen once. The chain recombines TRBV4-1 with TRBJ2-3; no firm D call. The CDR3 loop spans 14 amino acids. Germline V lookup: CDR1 MGHRA, CDR2 YSYEKL. V lost 5 bases and J lost 0, with 9 bases in between. The chain's CDR3 is CASSLDDSTDTQYF. The CDR3 coding sequence is TGCGCCAGCAGCTTAGACGACAGCACAGATACGCAGTATTTT.

The chain joins TRBV6-1 to TRBJ1-2; D perhaps matches TRBD1 (5 bases). Trimming removed 4 bases at V and 1 base at J, with 10 bases between. Germline CDR1 and CDR2: MNHNS and SASEGT. The CDR3 sequence is 14 residues long. The CDR3 region has the DNA TGTGCCAGCAGTGCTAAGACAGTTAACTATGGCTACACCTTC. Its translation is CASSAKTVNYGYTF.

This clone appeared a few times. The V and J genes are TRBV5-6 and TRBJ2-2; 8 bases line up with TRBD2. In germline, CDR1 is SGHDT, CDR2 YYEEEE. The J segment lost 6 bases and the V segment lost 4 bases, leaving 11 bases of the junction unmatched. This CDR3 is built from 16 residues. CDR3 loop: CASSPRGSGDAGELFF. The CDR3 DNA reads as TGTGCCAGCAGCCCACGCGGTAGCGGGGACGCCGGGGAGCTGTTTTTT.

This clone was counted only a few times. The genes are TRBV5-1 and TRBJ2-2; the D is unclear. This CDR3 is built from 13 residues. Germline-derived CDR1 and CDR2 are SGHRS and YFSETQ. The V end was cut by 0 bases, the J end by 7 bases, with 7 bases between. The CDR3 region has the DNA TGCGCCAGCAGCTTGGCCGTGGACGGGGAGCTGTTTTTT. This encodes CASSLAVDGELFF. The full variable domain, rest sourced from reference TRBV5-1 and TRBJ2-2, is KAGVTQTPRYLIKTRGQQVTLSCSPISGHRSVSWYQQTPGQGLQFLFEYFSETQRNKGNFPGRFSGRQFSNSRSEMNVSTLELGDSALYLCASSLAVDGELFFGEGSRLTVL.

The gene calls are TRBV30 and TRBJ2-5; D is tentatively TRBD1 or TRBD2 (5 bases each). The end of the DNA aligns better with TRBJ2-7, so the J call may be wrong. The CDR3 is made up of 15 amino acids. Germline-derived CDR1 and CDR2 are GTSNPN and SVGIG (reference sequence). CDR3 sequence reads: CAWRATGTAGYEQYF. In DNA, the CDR3 is TGTGCCTGGAGAGCTACCGGGACCGCTGGCTACGAGCAGTACTTC.

The V call is TRBV5-4, the J call TRBJ1-2, with 7 bases matching TRBD1. The germline CDR1 and CDR2 sequences are SGHNT and YYREEE (reference sequence). V was pared by 4 bases and J by 5 bases, with 14 bases of the junction left unmatched. The CDR3 length is 16 residues. The DNA for the CDR3 is TGTGCCAGCAGCCCAACGTACAGGGGACTTCTATATGGCTACACCTTC. Translated: CASSPTYRGLLYGYTF.

This clone occurred once. The chain couples TRBV28 to TRBJ2-7; TRBD2 might be the D (6 bases). This CDR3 spans 16 amino acids. Germline CDR1 and CDR2: MDHEN and SYDVKM. The ends were cut back, 3 bases at V and 0 bases at J, with 15 bases in the middle. CDR3 coding DNA: TGTGCCAGCAGTTTTCAAGTCCCCGGGGGCTCCTACGAGCAGTACTTC. Its translation is CASSFQVPGGSYEQYF. Together with reference TRBV28 and TRBJ2-7, the CDR3 gives the full variable domain: DVKVTQSSRYLVKRTGEKVFLECVQDMDHENMFWYRQDPGLGLRLIYFSYDVKMKEKGDIPEGYSVSREKKERFSLILESASTNQTSMYLCASSFQVPGGSYEQYFGPGTRLTVT.

The CDR3 loop is CASSSRQNNSPLHF. The CDR3, as DNA: TGTGCCAGCAGCTCTCGACAGAATAATTCACCCCTCCACTTT. The rearrangement uses TRBV11-2 and TRBJ1-6; weak D call: TRBD1 (5 bases). CDR1 SGHAT and CDR2 FQNNGV come from the germline V gene. The length of the CDR3 is 14 residues. Trimming removed 4 bases from V and 5 bases from J, with 9 bases in between.

Comments on this clone: The sample contains more than one DNA sequence encoding this CDR3. The chain recombines TRBV2 with TRBJ1-2, with no clear D. The V end lost 2 bases, the J end lost 2 bases, and 6 bases lay between the germline ends. The CDR3 contains 13 residues. CDR1 is SNHLY and CDR2 is FYNNEI in the germline V gene. CDR3 loop: CASSERPNYGYTF. The CDR3 region has the DNA TGTGCCAGCAGTGAAAGGCCCAACTATGGCTACACCTTC.

The rearrangement joins TRBV7-8 to TRBJ2-5; D unresolved. Deletions cut 3 bases from V and 4 bases from J, with 12 bases between. Per the germline V gene, CDR1 is SGHVS and CDR2 is FQNEAQ. The CDR3 has 14 residues. CDR3 sequence (DNA): TGTGCCAGCAGCTTGATGACCCTCGGAGAGACCCAGTACTTC. Translation gives CASSLMTLGETQYF.

The genes are TRBV7-9 and TRBJ1-1; the D gene is possibly TRBD1 (6 bases). The CDR3 covers 18 residues. Trimming pared 2 bases from V and 1 base from J, leaving 20 bases between. CDR1 is SEHNR, CDR2 FQNEAQ, per germline (reference sequence). CDR3 amino acids: CASSLPILAGGWNTEAFF. The CDR3 DNA follows: TGTGCCAGCAGCTTACCAATCCTCGCCGGGGGCTGGAACACTGAAGCTTTCTTT.

V usage is TRBV2 and J usage is TRBJ2-2; 8 bases are shared with TRBD1. The V gene's germline CDR1 is SNHLY and CDR2 FYNNEI. J was trimmed by 5 bases and V by 7 bases; bases with no gene match: 6. This CDR3 is 14 amino acids long. CDR3 sequence: CASTRTGWTGELFF. Here the CDR3 DNA reads TGTGCCAGCACCCGGACAGGGTGGACCGGGGAGCTGTTTTTT.

This clone was seen at least ten times. The V gene is TRBV20-1, the J gene TRBJ2-5; D unclear. This CDR3 is 11 amino acids long. In germline, CDR1 is DFQATT, CDR2 SNEGSKA (reference sequence). Trimming cost V 2 bases and J 4 bases, with 5 bases left between them. CDR3 loop: CSARKGETQYF. CDR3 bases: TGCAGTGCTAGAAAGGGAGAGACCCAGTACTTC.

J is TRBJ2-3 and V is TRBV19; 8 positions match TRBD1. The CDR3 runs to 19 residues. J lost 0 bases, V lost 0 bases, and 11 bases had no gene match. CDR1 and CDR2 from the germline V gene are LNHDA and SQIVND (reference sequence). The CDR3 DNA is TGTGCCAGTAGTATAGAGGGACAGGCACTTTACTCTAGCACAGATACGCAGTATTTT. Its translation: CASSIEGQALYSSTDTQYF.